Listed below are T cell receptor beta chains from one sample, sequenced in a study of blood T cell repertoires in COVID-19. Measured with immunoSEQ multiplex PCR; TCRdb has only the in-frame clones, and not every one. Among 80,000 to 90,000 clones listed, approximately 85% were seen once. The source material was peripheral blood. These receptors were obtained from a woman over 75 with COVID-19, enrolled during active disease. Both conserved end residues are part of each CDR3. A D gene is named only where the DNA matches it firmly. Only some rows state a clone size, as once, few, many or a class for expanded clones.

CDR3nt | CDR3aa | v_gene | d_gene | j_gene | abundance
TGTGCCAGCAGTTCCAAACAGGGGGCGATGCTCAATCAGCCCCAGCATTTT | CASSSKQGAMLNQPQHF | TRBV28 | TRBD1 | TRBJ1-5 | -
TGTGCCAGTAACGGACAGGATACGCAGTATTTT | CASNGQDTQYF | TRBV19 | - | TRBJ2-3 | -
TGTGCCAGCAGCCAAGTTCTAGGGGCCTCCAATTCACCCCTCCACTTT | CASSQVLGASNSPLHF | TRBV3-1/TRBV3-2 | - | TRBJ1-6 | -
TGCAGTGCTACAGGGTTATCCGAGCAGTACTTC | CSATGLSEQYF | TRBV20-1 | - | TRBJ2-7 | -
TGTGCCTGGAGAGGACTAGCGGGACAAGAGACCCAGTACTTC | CAWRGLAGQETQYF | TRBV30 | TRBD2 | TRBJ2-5 | -
TGTGCCAGCAGCCAAGCTGCAGGGAGGTATGGCTACACCTTC | CASSQAAGRYGYTF | TRBV3-1/TRBV3-2 | - | TRBJ1-2 | once
TGCGCCAGCAGCCTCTGGGGCGGGAGTGCTTTCTGTGAGCAGTTCTTC | CASSLWGGSAFCEQFF | TRBV5-1 | TRBD2 | TRBJ2-1 | -
TGTGCCAGCAGCTCGAACAGGGGATGGTCCTACAATGAGCAGTTCTTC | CASSSNRGWSYNEQFF | TRBV5-5 | TRBD1 | TRBJ2-1 | -
TGTGCCAGCAGCTTTAAAGGTACAGGCGGCTACAATGAGCAGTTCTTC | CASSFKGTGGYNEQFF | TRBV7-2 | - | TRBJ2-1 | once
TGTGCCAGCACTCCCCTCCGGGGGTACCCCCACGAGCAGTACTTC | CASTPLRGYPHEQYF | TRBV27 | - | TRBJ2-7 | -
TGTGCCAGCTCACCAAACCGGGACAGGGGCTACGAGCAGTACTTC | CASSPNRDRGYEQYF | TRBV18 | TRBD1 | TRBJ2-7 | few
TGTGCCAGCAGCCAGAGTACAGGGTTGTACACCGGGGAGCTGTTTTTT | CASSQSTGLYTGELFF | TRBV4-2 | - | TRBJ2-2 | once
TGTGCCAGCAGTTCCCCATCGCGCTACGAGCAGTACTTC | CASSSPSRYEQYF | TRBV14 | - | TRBJ2-7 | -
TGTGCCAGCAGCTTCTACGGGGACAACGATGGCTACACCTTC | CASSFYGDNDGYTF | TRBV11-2 | - | TRBJ1-2 | -
TGTGCCAGTAGTTCACGGACAGGACCGAGTCCTTACGAGCAGTACTTC | CASSSRTGPSPYEQYF | TRBV19 | TRBD1 | TRBJ2-7 | -
TGTGCCAGCAGCTTCGGGACAGAATTTCAGCCCCAGCATTTT | CASSFGTEFQPQHF | TRBV7-2 | TRBD1 | TRBJ1-5 | -
TGTGCCAGCAGGGGATCGGACAGCTCTGGAAACACCATATATTTT | CASRGSDSSGNTIYF | TRBV28 | - | TRBJ1-3 | -
TGCGCCAGCAGCCTAGAGGACAGGGAGGCTAATGAAAAACTGTTTTTT | CASSLEDREANEKLFF | TRBV4-1 | TRBD1 | TRBJ1-4 | -
TGTGCCAGTAGTGTCGGACTAGCTTCCGGGGAGCTGTTTTTT | CASSVGLASGELFF | TRBV19 | TRBD2 | TRBJ2-2 | -
TGTGCCAGCAGCTTAGGCCAGGGGGCGCTGGGCTATGGCTACACCTTC | CASSLGQGALGYGYTF | TRBV13 | TRBD1 | TRBJ1-2 | -
TGTGCCAGCAGCTTATACGGGATGTACGAGCAGTACTTC | CASSLYGMYEQYF | TRBV7-2 | - | TRBJ2-7 | -
TGCGCCAGCACGTTACAGGGGACAGATACGCAGTATTTT | CASTLQGTDTQYF | TRBV5-1 | TRBD1 | TRBJ2-3 | -
TGTGCCAGCAGCTTATTGACGGGGGTCCCAGAGACCCAGTACTTC | CASSLLTGVPETQYF | TRBV7-9 | - | TRBJ2-5 | -
TGTGCCAGCACAGGGGGCCCCGGGGAGCTGTTTTTT | CASTGGPGELFF | TRBV6-5 | TRBD1 | TRBJ2-2 | -
TGTGCCAGCAGCCCTCACACAGGGCTGGAAGCCTATGGCTACACCTTC | CASSPHTGLEAYGYTF | TRBV6-6 | - | TRBJ1-2 | few
TGTGCCAGTCGAAATGAGGGGGTACCCAATCAGCCCCAGCATTTT | CASRNEGVPNQPQHF | TRBV19 | - | TRBJ1-5 | -
TGTGCCAGCAGCTTGAACAGGGGAGACTCCTATAATTCACCCCTCCACTTT | CASSLNRGDSYNSPLHF | TRBV5-5 | TRBD1 | TRBJ1-6 | -
TGCGCCAGCAGCGACGGGACATCCTTGAACACTGAAGCTTTCTTT | CASSDGTSLNTEAFF | TRBV5-1 | - | TRBJ1-1 | -
TGTGCCAGCAGTTACGGCGCAGGAAATCAGCCCCAGCATTTT | CASSYGAGNQPQHF | TRBV6-6 | - | TRBJ1-5 | -
TGTGCCAGCAGTCAATATGGCTACACCTTC | CASSQYGYTF | TRBV28 | - | TRBJ1-2 | -
TGTGCCGTGGAGAGGGCAACTAACTATGGCTACACCTTC | CAVERATNYGYTF | TRBV28 | - | TRBJ1-2 | few